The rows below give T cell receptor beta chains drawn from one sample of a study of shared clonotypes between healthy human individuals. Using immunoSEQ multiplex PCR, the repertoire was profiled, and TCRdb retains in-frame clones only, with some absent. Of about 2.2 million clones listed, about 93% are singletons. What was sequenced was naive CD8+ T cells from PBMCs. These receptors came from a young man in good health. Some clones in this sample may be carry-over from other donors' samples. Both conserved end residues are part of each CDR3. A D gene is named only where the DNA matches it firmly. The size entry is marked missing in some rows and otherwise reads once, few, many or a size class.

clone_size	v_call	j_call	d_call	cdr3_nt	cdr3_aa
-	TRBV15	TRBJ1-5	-	TGTGCCACCAGCAGATGGGACGTTAGCAATCAGCCCCAGCATTTT	CATSRWDVSNQPQHF
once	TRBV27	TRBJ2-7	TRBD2	TGTGCCAGCAGTTTATTTTTAGCGGGAGGATACTACGAGCAGTACTTC	CASSLFLAGGYYEQYF
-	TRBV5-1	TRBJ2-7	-	TGCGCCAGCAGCTTGGATTGGCAGGCCACGGCGGGAGAGCAGTACTTC	CASSLDWQATAGEQYF
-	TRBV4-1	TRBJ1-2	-	TGCGCCAGCAGCCCGGGGAGGGTTGACAGCTACTATGGCTACACCTTC	CASSPGRVDSYYGYTF
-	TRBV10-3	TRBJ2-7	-	TGTGCCATCAGTGATCTTATGGGGGCCGCCTACGAGCAGTACTTC	CAISDLMGAAYEQYF
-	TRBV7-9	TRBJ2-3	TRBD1	TGTGCCAGCAGACCGACAGGGTCGGATACGCAGTATTTT	CASRPTGSDTQYF
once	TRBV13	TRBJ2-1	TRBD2	TGTGCCAGCAGCATGAAGCGGGAGGGGAAGAATGAGCAGTTCTTC	CASSMKREGKNEQFF
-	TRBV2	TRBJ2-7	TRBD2	TGTGCCAGCAGTGAGGAGACTAGCGGGAGATTAATCGGGTACGAGCAGTACTTC	CASSEETSGRLIGYEQYF
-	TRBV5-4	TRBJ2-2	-	TGTGCCAGCAGCTTGGGTGTCGGGAAGGGGGAGCTGTTTTTT	CASSLGVGKGELFF
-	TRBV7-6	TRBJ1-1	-	TGTGCCAGCAGCCCAGGGTTACAACACACTGAAGCTTTCTTT	CASSPGLQHTEAFF
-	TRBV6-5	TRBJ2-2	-	TGTGCCAGCAGTTACTCGAGGACAGCGAACACCGGGGAGCTGTTTTTT	CASSYSRTANTGELFF
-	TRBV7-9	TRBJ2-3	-	TGTGCCAGCAGCCCGGAGCGGGGCACAGATACGCAGTATTTT	CASSPERGTDTQYF
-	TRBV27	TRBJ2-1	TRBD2	TGTGCCAGCAGCCCTAGCGGAACATACAATGAGCAGTTCTTC	CASSPSGTYNEQFF
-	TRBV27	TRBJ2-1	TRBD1	TGTGCCAGCAGGGACAGGGGGCGAGTCAATGAGCAGTTCTTC	CASRDRGRVNEQFF
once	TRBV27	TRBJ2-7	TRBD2	TGTGCCAGCAGTTTATCGACGACTAGCGGGAGGTTCGGGTACGAGCAGTACTTC	CASSLSTTSGRFGYEQYF
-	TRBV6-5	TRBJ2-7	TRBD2	TGTGCCAGCAGTTACGGGCGGGAGGGTTTGTACGAGCAGTACTTC	CASSYGREGLYEQYF
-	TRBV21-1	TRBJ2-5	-	TGTGCCAGCAGCAAAACCGTACAACAGGGGCGGGGAGAGACCCAGTACTTC	CASSKTVQQGRGETQYF
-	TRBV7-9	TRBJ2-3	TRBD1	TGTGCCAGCAGCTTATGGGGTCGGGACAGATCTTACACAGATACGCAGTATTTT	CASSLWGRDRSYTDTQYF
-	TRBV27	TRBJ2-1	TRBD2	TGTGCCAGCAGTTTATCAGCGGGAGGGAGAGGGGAGCAGTTCTTC	CASSLSAGGRGEQFF
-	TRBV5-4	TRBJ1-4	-	TGTGCCAGCAGCTTGGGAGCGAGCTCCAAAGAAAAACTGTTTTTT	CASSLGASSKEKLFF